Following are 21 T cell receptor beta chains from one sample sequenced in a study of cytomegalovirus exposure and HLA in healthy donors (dated by TCRdb to 2016 to 2017). Library preparation employed the immunoSEQ multiplex PCR assay. A mixture of 60 forward primers for TCR Vbeta segments and 13 reverse primers for TCR Jbeta segments was used in the multiplex PCR. TCRdb obtained this table from immuneACCESS and retained in-frame rearrangements with V and J assigned. These tables miss some clones; where compared with another copy, unresolved V genes account for less than half of the shortfall, and the remainder is unexplained. Present in this sample are 250,000 to 350,000 clones, around 86% of which were seen just once. The top ten constitute about 4% of the sample. Sequencing was performed on PBMCs. Receptors were obtained from a man in his forties or fifties in good health and CMV-seropositive.

This clone was counted a single time. The chain couples TRBV29-1 to TRBJ2-7; 7 bases line up with TRBD2. The CDR3 extends over 13 amino acids. Unmatched junction bases numbered 11, after V lost 7 bases and J lost 5 bases. The germline V gene has CDR1 SQVTM and CDR2 ANQGSEA. The CDR3 spells CSGGGRAVDEQYF. The CDR3 coding sequence is TGCAGCGGGGGAGGGAGGGCGGTGGACGAGCAGTACTTC.

The chain has TRBV13 and TRBJ2-7, with TRBD2 matching 16 bases. Unmatched junction bases numbered 6, after V lost 3 bases and J lost 4 bases. CDR3 length: 17 amino acids. Germline values: CDR1 PRHDT, CDR2 FYEKMQ (reference sequence). CDR3 amino acids: CASSLAGLAGGPYEQYF. DNA for the CDR3: TGTGCCAGCAGCTTGGCGGGACTAGCGGGAGGGCCATACGAGCAGTACTTC.

This chain links TRBV4-3 with TRBJ2-5; 11 positions match TRBD2. The V gene's germline CDR1 is LGHNA and CDR2 YSLEER. The trim removed 4 bases at V and 4 bases at J, leaving 5 bases unmatched. The CDR3 totals 15 residues. CDR3 DNA sequence: TGCGCCAGCAGCCCACTAGCGGGAGACCGAGAGACCCAGTACTTC. Its translation: CASSPLAGDRETQYF.

The chain recombines TRBV27 with TRBJ2-3, with TRBD1 matching 9 bases. The CDR3 consists of 16 residues. Germline assignment: CDR1 MNHEY and CDR2 SMNVEV (reference sequence). V shed 5 bases and J 5 bases; nucleotides not matched to a gene: 11. In nucleotides, the CDR3 is TGTGCCAGCAGTATCATACAGGGGGCAGGGGAAGATACGCAGTATTTT. Translation: CASSIIQGAGEDTQYF.

This chain links TRBV7-8 with TRBJ1-3; D is unresolved. Germline values: CDR1 SGHVS, CDR2 FQNEAQ. This CDR3 contains 14 residues. With 5 bases removed from V and 0 bases from J, the gap between germline ends came to 8 bases. The CDR3 sequence is CASSPRLSGNTIYF. The CDR3 DNA reads as TGTGCCAGCAGCCCCCGACTCTCTGGAAACACCATATATTTT.

This clone was found a few times. V gene TRBV10-3 combines with J gene TRBJ2-6; no clear D gene. This CDR3 spans 13 amino acids. Germline values: CDR1 ENHRY, CDR2 SYGVKD. V lost 8 bases and J 2 bases, leaving 7 bases between the germline ends. The CDR3 nucleotides read TGTGCCATCGCTCAGGCTGGGGCCAACGTCCTGACTTTC. Translating gives CAIAQAGANVLTF.

J is TRBJ2-6 and V is TRBV28; D might be TRBD2 (6 bases). The CDR3 has 15 amino acids. V was trimmed by 4 bases and J by 1 base, leaving 8 bases between them. From germline, CDR1 is MDHEN and CDR2 SYDVKM. Here the CDR3 reads CASSSRESGANVLTF. In DNA form, the CDR3 reads TGTGCCAGCAGTTCACGGGAGTCTGGGGCCAACGTCCTGACTTTC.

CDR3 region: CASSEASGAASYYEQYF. CDR3 nucleotides: TGTGCCAGCAGTGAAGCCTCAGGGGCTGCTTCCTACTACGAGCAGTACTTC. The chain employs TRBV6-1 and TRBJ2-7; D perhaps matches TRBD1 (6 bases). The germline V gene has CDR1 MNHNS and CDR2 SASEGT. V lost 0 bases and J lost 3, with 18 bases in between. The CDR3 consists of 17 residues.

A few counts support this clone. V gene TRBV9 combines with J gene TRBJ2-7, with TRBD2 identical over 8 bases. The CDR3 consists of 13 residues. Germline lookup yields CDR1 SGDLS and CDR2 YYNGEE. J was trimmed by 7 bases and V by 0 bases; bases with no gene match: 3. CDR3 sequence (DNA): TGTGCCAGCAGCGTAGCGCTAGCGGGTGAGCAGTACTTC. This sequence encodes CASSVALAGEQYF.

Turning to this clone: The sample has other DNA sequences that encode this CDR3 too. V and J are TRBV28 and TRBJ2-3; D gene unclear. V was clipped by 3 bases and J by 7 bases, with 5 bases between them. CDR1 MDHEN and CDR2 SYDVKM come from the germline V gene. The CDR3 covers 11 residues. This CDR3 is CASSLGYTQYF. The CDR3 DNA reads TGTGCCAGCAGTTTGGGCTATACGCAGTATTTT.

This sequence joins TRBV2 and TRBJ1-3; the match to TRBD1 covers 11 bases. The CDR3 length is 15 residues. V was pared by 5 bases and J by 2 bases, with 2 bases of the junction left unmatched. Germline CDR1 is SNHLY and CDR2 is FYNNEI. The DNA for the CDR3 is TGTGCCAGCAGTCTGGACAGGGGGCCTGGAAACACCATATATTTT. As protein: CASSLDRGPGNTIYF.

The J gene is TRBJ1-1, the V gene TRBV7-9; D uncertain. Germline-derived CDR1 and CDR2 are SEHNR and FQNEAQ (reference sequence). Trimming cost V 5 bases and J 1 base, with 11 bases left between them. The CDR3 totals 14 residues. The CDR3 region is CASSTRLGNTEAFF. In nucleotides, the CDR3 is TGTGCCAGCAGCACACGACTAGGGAACACTGAAGCTTTCTTT.

V is TRBV5-1 and J is TRBJ2-1; 9 bases agree with TRBD1. With 5 bases clipped from V and 0 bases from J, the junction kept 6 bases outside the gene matches. CDR3 size: 16 residues. Germline V gene data show CDR1 as SGHRS and CDR2 as YFSETQ. The CDR3 sequence is CASSSGQGFSYNEQFF. The CDR3 DNA reads TGCGCCAGCAGTTCGGGACAGGGTTTCTCCTACAATGAGCAGTTCTTC.

Comment on this clone: Within the sample, other DNA sequences also encode this same CDR3. DNA for the CDR3: TGTGCCAGCAGCCCCGACAGGGGGAATCAGCCCCAGCATTTT. Encoded protein: CASSPDRGNQPQHF. The chain has TRBV6-5 and TRBJ1-5, with TRBD1 identical over 9 bases. CDR1 and CDR2 from the germline V gene are MNHEY and SVGAGI. V dropped 6 bases and J dropped 4; count of bases not matched to a gene: 4. This CDR3 is built from 14 residues.

The chain is built from TRBV5-6 and TRBJ2-3; weak D call: TRBD2 (6 bases). This CDR3 is built from 13 residues. Germline values: CDR1 SGHDT, CDR2 YYEEEE. Trimming pared 7 bases from V and 10 bases from J, leaving 19 bases between. The CDR3 reads CASGGVGWKSQYF. The CDR3 nucleotides read TGTGCCAGCGGCGGGGTAGGGTGGAAGTCGCAGTATTTT.

The rearrangement links TRBV5-4 to TRBJ2-2, with 9 bases lining up with TRBD1. The CDR3 contains 18 residues. The J segment lost 3 bases and the V segment lost 0 bases, leaving 9 bases of the junction unmatched. The germline gives CDR1 SGHNT, CDR2 YYREEE (reference sequence). In DNA form, the CDR3 reads TGTGCCAGCAGCTTGGTCCTGACAGGGGGAGGGGACACCGGGGAGCTGTTTTTT. This codes for CASSLVLTGGGDTGELFF.

This chain links TRBV5-6 with TRBJ2-3; D unclear. Germline CDR1 and CDR2: SGHDT and YYEEEE. V was clipped by 0 bases and J by 0 bases, with 11 bases between them. This CDR3 is built from 16 residues. CDR3 loop: CASSLAAAESTDTQYF. The CDR3 DNA sequence: TGTGCCAGCAGCTTGGCGGCGGCAGAAAGCACAGATACGCAGTATTTT.

CDR3 sequence (DNA): TGTGCCAGCAGCGCGACCGGACAGGGGGGTGAAGCTTTCTTT. This encodes CASSATGQGGEAFF. V usage is TRBV9 and J usage is TRBJ1-1; 10 bases line up with TRBD1. Germline lookup yields CDR1 SGDLS and CDR2 YYNGEE. Trimming removed 3 bases from V and 7 bases from J; junction bases left unmatched: 6. This CDR3 comprises 14 residues.

The chain combines TRBV18 with TRBJ2-7; D not resolved. Germline CDR1 reads KGHSH; CDR2 reads LQKENI. V lost 2 bases, J lost 1 base, and 9 bases lay in between. The length of the CDR3 is 14 residues. DNA for the CDR3: TGTGCCAGCTCACCATTGCCTACTTCCTACGAGCAGTACTTC. Amino acid sequence: CASSPLPTSYEQYF.

Regarding this clone: In the same sample, other DNA sequences code for this CDR3. The J gene is TRBJ2-7, the V gene TRBV19; TRBD1 aligns across 11 bases. The CDR3 is 14 amino acids. Germline CDR1 and CDR2: LNHDA and SQIVND (reference sequence). With V trimmed by 8 bases and J by 2 bases, 5 bases remained unmatched. This chain's CDR3 is CASSPGQGAYEQYF. The CDR3 nucleotides read TGTGCCAGTTCACCGGGACAGGGGGCCTACGAGCAGTACTTC.

The chain uses TRBV19 and TRBJ1-5; D gene unclear. Trimming shortened V by 6 bases and J by 4 bases, and 13 bases separated the two germline ends. The germline CDR1 and CDR2 sequences are LNHDA and SQIVND (reference sequence). The CDR3 covers 14 residues. In nucleotides, the CDR3 is TGTGCCAGTAGGAGCGGACTGTTAAATCAGCCCCAGCATTTT. Translated, it gives CASRSGLLNQPQHF. Variable domain in full (rest from reference TRBV19 and TRBJ1-5): DGGITQSPKYLFRKEGQNVTLSCEQNLNHDAMYWYRQDPGQGLRLIYYSQIVNDFQKGDIAEGYSVSREKKESFPLTVTSAQKNPTAFYLCASRSGLLNQPQHFGDGTRLSIL.